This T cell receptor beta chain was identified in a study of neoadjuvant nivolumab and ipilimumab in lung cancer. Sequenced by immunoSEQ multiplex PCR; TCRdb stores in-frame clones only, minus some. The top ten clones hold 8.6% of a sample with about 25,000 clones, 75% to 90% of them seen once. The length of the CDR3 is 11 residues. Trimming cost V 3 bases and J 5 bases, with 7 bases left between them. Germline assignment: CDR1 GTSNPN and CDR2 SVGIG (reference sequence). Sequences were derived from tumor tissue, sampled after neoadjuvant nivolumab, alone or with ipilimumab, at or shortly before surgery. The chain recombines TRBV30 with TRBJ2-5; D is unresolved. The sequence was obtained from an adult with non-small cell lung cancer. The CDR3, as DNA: TGTGCCTGGAGGTCTCGGGAGACCCAGTACTTC. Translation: CAWRSRETQYF.